These 21 T cell receptor beta chains were all obtained from the same sample, sequenced in a study of response to subunit inactivated influenza vaccine. MiXCR, run by TCRdb on the RT-PCR reads, gives a single entry per CDR3 protein. The sample gives about 160,000 distinct CDR3 sequences, approximately 10% of which show up once; roughly an eighth is in the top ten. The sequencing used non-naive T cells sorted from PBMCs, collected roughly 46 days after vaccination. The receptors here all came from a man in his fifties who received an inactivated influenza vaccine.

This clonotype has more than one count but fewer than ten. The chain combines TRBV27 with TRBJ2-7, with D uncertain. V shed 5 bases and J shed 3 bases, with 11 bases lying between them. Germline V gene lookup returns CDR1 MNHEY and CDR2 SMNVEV (reference sequence). The CDR3 totals 13 residues. CDR3 sequence: CASSIGPNYEQYF. The DNA of the CDR3 is TGTGCCAGCAGTATTGGCCCAAACTACGAGCAGTACTTC.

This clonotype was seen only a few times. This rearrangement joins TRBV3-1 to TRBJ2-7; D possibly corresponds to TRBD1 (5 bases). With 4 bases removed from V and 6 bases from J, the gap between germline ends came to 19 bases. The germline gives CDR1 LGHDT, CDR2 YNNKEL (reference sequence). CDR3 length equals 15 residues. CDR3 coding DNA: TGTGCCAGCAGCCGCTCCGTGGGTGGAAGGGGCGAGCAGTACTTC. The encoded protein is CASSRSVGGRGEQYF.

This clonotype occurred a few times. The gene calls are TRBV5-6 and TRBJ1-2; 9 bases fit TRBD1. The ends lost 4 bases at V and 0 bases at J; junction bases unmatched: 4. Germline CDR1 is SGHDT and CDR2 is YYEEEE. This CDR3 is 15 amino acids long. The CDR3 DNA follows: TGTGCCAGCAGCATGACAGGGGGGACTAACTATGGCTACACCTTC. Translated, it gives CASSMTGGTNYGYTF. The full variable domain, rest sourced from reference TRBV5-6 and TRBJ1-2, is DAGVTQSPTHLIKTRGQQVTLRCSPKSGHDTVSWYQQALGQGPQFIFQYYEEEERQRGNFPDRFSGHQFPNYSSELNVNALLLGDSALYLCASSMTGGTNYGYTFGSGTRLTVV.

Comments on this clonotype: A much larger clone sits a single nucleotide away, making a read error possible. The chain recombines TRBV2 with TRBJ2-2, with a tentative D call TRBD1 (5 bases). V was pared by 5 bases and J by 9 bases, with 13 bases between. The germline V gene has CDR1 SNHLY and CDR2 FYNNEI. This CDR3 has 13 residues. CDR3 sequence (DNA): TGTGCCAGCAGTCCTCAGGGAACCAGGGAGCTGTTTTTT. It translates to CASSPQGTRELFF.

This rearrangement joins TRBV5-6 to TRBJ2-2; D might be TRBD2 (6 bases). Germline loops: CDR1 SGHDT, CDR2 YYEEEE. V lost 4 bases, J lost 4 bases, and 11 bases lay in between. This CDR3 has 14 amino acids. CDR3 protein: CASSRWRGTGELFF. The CDR3 DNA reads TGTGCCAGCAGCCGGTGGCGGGGCACCGGGGAGCTGTTTTTT.

This clonotype was seen a handful of times. The chain employs TRBV12-3 or TRBV12-4 and TRBJ2-7; TRBD2 matches at 14 bases. The V segment lost 7 bases and the J segment 7 bases; nucleotides outside the gene matches: 9. The CDR3 loop spans 15 amino acids. The CDR3 region has the DNA TGTGCCAGCACCCCGGGACTAGCGGGAGCGTGGGAGCAGTACTTC. Amino acid sequence: CASTPGLAGAWEQYF.

The V call is TRBV7-6, the J call TRBJ2-4; perhaps TRBD2 as D (5 bases). Looked up from germline, CDR1 is SGHVS and CDR2 is FNYEAQ. Between the trimmed V and J ends, which lost 5 bases and 6 bases, there was a span of 17 bases. This CDR3 region has 15 residues. In DNA form, the CDR3 reads TGTGCCAGCAGCCCGGACTCGATTCGAGGAAACATTCAGTACTTC. Protein sequence: CASSPDSIRGNIQYF.

This clonotype was picked up many times. The chain links TRBV20-1 to TRBJ2-1; the match to TRBD2 covers 14 bases. CDR1 DFQATT and CDR2 SNEGSKA come from the germline V gene (reference sequence). Unmatched junction bases numbered 5, after V lost 0 bases and J lost 4 bases. This CDR3 region has 17 residues. The CDR3 bases are TGCAGTGCTAGAGATCCACGACTAGCGGGAGGGTACAATGAGCAGTTCTTC. Protein sequence: CSARDPRLAGGYNEQFF.

At least ten counts were recorded for this clonotype. V and J are TRBV6-2 or TRBV6-3 and TRBJ2-1; either TRBD1 or TRBD2 may fit D (5 bases each). Trimming took off 4 bases at V and 3 bases at J, with 28 bases between the two ends. This CDR3 region has 20 residues. In germline, CDR1 is MNHEY, CDR2 SVGEGT. In DNA, the CDR3 is TGTGCCAGCAGTTCCGACCGAGGGACGGTAGCCGGGACGCTCTACAATGAGCAGTTCTTC. Its translation is CASSSDRGTVAGTLYNEQFF.

This clonotype was counted only a few times. V usage is TRBV28 and J usage is TRBJ2-3; 16 bases line up with TRBD2. The CDR3 consists of 17 residues. Germline V gene sequence: CDR1 MDHEN, CDR2 SYDVKM. After removal of 8 bases from V and 11 bases from J, the junction contained 16 bases not matched to a gene. Written as DNA, the CDR3 is TGTGCCAGCTCCAAAGCGGGACTAGCGGGAGGGCCGGTAAAGCAGTATTTT. Translated: CASSKAGLAGGPVKQYF.

This clonotype was observed at least ten times. The rearrangement links TRBV6-1 to TRBJ2-1, with D tentatively TRBD2 (6 bases). This CDR3 is built from 14 residues. CDR1 and CDR2 from the germline V gene are MNHNS and SASEGT. Trimming took off 8 bases at V and 7 bases at J, with 18 bases between the two ends. This CDR3 reads CASLERVRGNEQFF. CDR3 sequence (DNA): TGTGCCAGCCTGGAGCGGGTCCGTGGTAATGAGCAGTTCTTC.

There are a few counts of this clonotype. The gene calls are TRBV27 and TRBJ2-7, with a possible D match to TRBD2 (5 bases). The V gene lost 8 bases and the J gene lost 1 base, with 21 bases spanning the gap. Germline assignment: CDR1 MNHEY and CDR2 SMNVEV (reference sequence). The CDR3 is 16 amino acids. This CDR3 is CASLASLGSSSYEQYF. The CDR3 DNA reads as TGTGCCAGCCTGGCCTCCTTGGGGAGTAGTTCCTACGAGCAGTACTTC.

CDR3 region: CASSLRLGSYGYTF. The DNA of the CDR3 is TGTGCCAGCAGCTTGAGGTTGGGTAGCTATGGCTACACCTTC. The gene calls are TRBV5-8 and TRBJ1-2; D gene uncertain. The germline V and J ends were trimmed by 1 base and 4 bases, with 11 bases remaining between them. This CDR3 region has 14 residues. Germline V gene sequence: CDR1 SGHTS, CDR2 YDEGEE.

There are a few counts of this clonotype. This chain uses TRBV11-1 with TRBJ2-1; TRBD2 matches 14 bases. CDR1 and CDR2 (germline): SGHAT, FQDESV (reference sequence). CDR3 length: 18 residues. After removal of 5 bases from V and 1 base from J, the junction contained 7 bases not matched to a gene. The DNA for the CDR3 is TGTGCCAGCAGCCCCTCGGGACTAGCGGGAGCATCCTACAATGAGCAGTTCTTC. It specifies CASSPSGLAGASYNEQFF.

This clonotype was seen only a few times. The CDR3 DNA sequence: TGTGCCAGCAGCTGGGACAGGACCGGGGAGCTGTTTTTT. Its protein is CASSWDRTGELFF. J is TRBJ2-2 and V is TRBV11-2; 8 bases match TRBD1. With V trimmed by 4 bases and J by 5 bases, 0 bases remained unmatched. This CDR3 is built from 13 residues. Germline V gene data show CDR1 as SGHAT and CDR2 as FQNNGV.

This clonotype was seen more than once but under ten times. An end of the junction does not agree with germline; a read error may underlie this. The V call is TRBV7-7, the J call TRBJ1-2; maybe TRBD1 (6 bases). Looked up from germline, CDR1 is SSHAT and CDR2 is FNYEAQ (reference sequence). The length of the CDR3 is 16 residues. Here the CDR3 DNA reads TGTGCTAGCAGCTTAAGTAGGGGGGAACCGGGGAGTGGCTACACCTTC. It codes for CASSLSRGEPGSGYTF. The full variable domain, completed using reference TRBV7-7 and TRBJ1-2, is GAGVSQSPRYKVTKRGQDVTLRCDPISSHATLYWYQQALGQGPEFLTYFNYEAQPDKSGLPSDRFSAERPEGSISTLTIQRTEQRDSAMYRCASSLSRGEPGSGYTFGSGTRLTVV.

This clonotype was observed a handful of times. The V and J genes are TRBV7-9 and TRBJ1-2; no firm D call. Trimming cost V 4 bases and J 0 bases, with 9 bases left between them. The V gene's germline CDR1 is SEHNR and CDR2 FQNEAQ (reference sequence). The CDR3 spans 14 residues. The CDR3, as DNA: TGTGCCAGCAGCTCGGGATCTTCTAACTATGGCTACACCTTC. It codes for CASSSGSSNYGYTF. Using reference TRBV7-9 and TRBJ1-2 for the parts outside the CDR3, the full variable domain is DTGVSQNPRHKITKRGQNVTFRCDPISEHNRLYWYRQTLGQGPEFLTYFQNEAQLEKSRLLSDRFSAERPKGSFSTLEIQRTEQGDSAMYLCASSSGSSNYGYTFGSGTRLTVV.

The genes are TRBV10-3 and TRBJ2-1, with D hard to call. Germline V gives CDR1 ENHRY, CDR2 SYGVKD. The CDR3 extends over 14 amino acids. The V gene lost 0 bases and the J gene lost 8 bases, with 11 bases spanning the gap. CDR3 in DNA: TGTGCCATCAGTGAGTCTCTGAGTGGGGATGAGCAGTTCTTC. Translating it yields CAISESLSGDEQFF.

This clonotype was seen a handful of times. This chain uses TRBV5-4 with TRBJ2-7, with D perhaps TRBD2 (5 bases). Germline V lookup: CDR1 SGHNT, CDR2 YYREEE (reference sequence). Trimming removed 2 bases from V and 6 bases from J, with 12 bases in between. CDR3 length: 13 amino acids. DNA for the CDR3: TGTGCCAGCAGCTTTGGGGAAGGAGGCGAGCAGTACTTC. This gives the protein CASSFGEGGEQYF.

The chain links TRBV4-1 to TRBJ2-3; 7 bases line up with TRBD1. The CDR3 is 22 residues long. The V gene's germline CDR1 is MGHRA and CDR2 YSYEKL. V shed 1 base, J shed 3 bases, and the junction held 25 bases outside the gene matches. The CDR3, as DNA: TGCGCCAGCAGCCAAGGGCCTATTGTGCTGGCGCCTAGGACAGGAGAAACAGATACGCAGTATTTT. Its translation is CASSQGPIVLAPRTGETDTQYF.

This clonotype appeared many times. The chain uses TRBV20-1 and TRBJ2-1, with D maybe TRBD2 (5 bases). The CDR3 has 11 residues. V was trimmed by 6 bases and J by 6 bases, leaving 9 bases between them. Germline CDR1 is DFQATT and CDR2 is SNEGSKA (reference sequence). For the CDR3, the DNA is TGCAGTGCGGTAGGGAGCAATGAGCAGTTCTTC. This sequence encodes CSAVGSNEQFF.